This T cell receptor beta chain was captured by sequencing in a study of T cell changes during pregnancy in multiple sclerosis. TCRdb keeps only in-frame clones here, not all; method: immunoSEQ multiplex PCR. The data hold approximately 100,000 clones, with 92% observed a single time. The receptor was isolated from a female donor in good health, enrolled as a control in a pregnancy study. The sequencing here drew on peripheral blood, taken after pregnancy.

This chain's CDR3 is CASSMDRAREQYF. The CDR3 nucleotides read TGTGCCAGCAGTATGGACAGGGCGAGGGAGCAGTACTTC. The chain is built from TRBV5-8 and TRBJ2-7; 8 nucleotides line up with TRBD1. J lost 7 bases, V lost 5 bases, and 8 bases had no gene match. The CDR3 runs 13 residues. CDR1 is SGHTS, CDR2 YDEGEE, per germline.